Below are 20 T cell receptor beta chains sequenced from a single sample in a study of blood T cell repertoires in COVID-19. The assay was immunoSEQ multiplex PCR, and TCRdb's table has in-frame clones only and misses some. The sample consists of 250,000 to 300,000 clones, approximately 89% of them appearing once. Sequenced sample: PBMCs or T cells enriched from blood (not recorded which). The source is a woman in her fifties or sixties who had recovered from COVID-19.

CDR3 protein: CASSAGLFFYEQYF. CDR3 coding DNA: TGTGCCAGCAGCGCGGGACTCTTTTTCTACGAGCAGTACTTC. The chain employs TRBV14 and TRBJ2-7; D might be TRBD2 (6 bases). Per germline, CDR1 SGHDN and CDR2 FVKESK. The CDR3 runs to 14 residues. V gave up 5 bases and J gave up 3 bases, with 14 bases separating them.

This clone appeared once. The chain uses TRBV5-1 and TRBJ2-7; TRBD1 is a possible D gene (6 bases). Germline V CDR1 and CDR2: SGHRS, YFSETQ. V lost 4 bases, J lost 4 bases, and 21 bases lay in between. CDR3 length equals 16 residues. The CDR3, as DNA: TGCGCCAGCAGCCTGAGGGGGTCTAGCCTTACTTACGAGCAGTACTTC. Amino acids: CASSLRGSSLTYEQYF.

The chain couples TRBV29-1 to TRBJ1-1, with unresolved D. The CDR3 has 13 amino acids. In germline, CDR1 is SQVTM, CDR2 ANQGSEA. V was clipped by 6 bases and J by 1 base, with 12 bases between them. The CDR3 DNA sequence: TGCAGCGTCTCACCAGGCCCGAACACTGAAGCTTTCTTT. Residues: CSVSPGPNTEAFF.

This rearrangement joins TRBV7-6 to TRBJ2-3, with 13 bases matching TRBD2. Trimming at V came to 4 bases and at J to 4 bases, leaving 11 bases not matched to a gene. CDR3 length equals 18 residues. Germline V gene data show CDR1 as SGHVS and CDR2 as FNYEAQ. This chain's CDR3 is CASSSSGTSGTSPDTQYF. In nucleotides, the CDR3 is TGTGCCAGCAGCTCCTCCGGGACTAGCGGGACTTCCCCAGATACGCAGTATTTT.

This rearrangement joins TRBV5-6 to TRBJ2-7, with D perhaps TRBD1 (5 bases). This CDR3 contains 12 residues. The V end was cut by 5 bases, the J end by 5 bases, with 11 bases between. Germline lookup yields CDR1 SGHDT and CDR2 YYEEEE. DNA for the CDR3: TGTGCCAGCAGTTTAACAGGTAACGAGCAGTACTTC. Translating it yields CASSLTGNEQYF.

The chain carries TRBV3-1 (or the pseudogene TRBV3-2) and TRBJ1-2; TRBD1 matches at 12 bases. The CDR3 totals 16 residues. V shed 4 bases and J 8 bases; nucleotides not matched to a gene: 11. Germline V gene lookup returns CDR1 LGHDT and CDR2 YNNKEL (reference sequence). The CDR3 nucleotides are TGTGCCAGCAGCCCTGGGACAGGGGGCTTTATTCGAGGCTACACCTTC. This encodes CASSPGTGGFIRGYTF.

The rearrangement uses TRBV28 and TRBJ2-4; the D gene is possibly TRBD2 (5 bases). In germline, CDR1 is MDHEN, CDR2 SYDVKM. With 1 base removed from V and 8 bases from J, the gap between germline ends came to 12 bases. CDR3 length: 14 residues. The CDR3 DNA follows: TGTGCCAGCAGTTTATCCCGGAGGATGGACATTCAGTACTTC. It translates to CASSLSRRMDIQYF. Full variable domain (rest looked up from reference TRBV28 and TRBJ2-4): DVKVTQSSRYLVKRTGEKVFLECVQDMDHENMFWYRQDPGLGLRLIYFSYDVKMKEKGDIPEGYSVSREKKERFSLILESASTNQTSMYLCASSLSRRMDIQYFGAGTRLSVL.

This clone has just one count. The chain has TRBV10-1 and TRBJ2-2; D is uncertain. There are 14 residues in the CDR3. V was cut by 0 bases and J by 5 bases, with 7 bases left in between. The germline V gene has CDR1 WNHNN and CDR2 SYGVQD (reference sequence). The CDR3 sequence is CASSESWLTGELFF. CDR3 nucleotide sequence: TGCGCCAGCAGTGAGTCGTGGCTTACCGGGGAGCTGTTTTTT.

This clone occurred a few times. The chain recombines TRBV27 with TRBJ2-3; 9 bases agree with TRBD2. V lost 6 bases to trimming and J lost 1 base; unmatched junction nucleotides: 8. The CDR3 runs to 16 residues. Germline loops: CDR1 MNHEY, CDR2 SMNVEV (reference sequence). The CDR3 DNA reads as TGTGCCAGCAGGAAAGCGTGGACTAGCGGCACAGATACGCAGTATTTT. Translating gives CASRKAWTSGTDTQYF.

This clone appeared a single time. This chain links TRBV19 with TRBJ2-3, with a possible D match to TRBD1 (5 bases). This CDR3 has 17 residues. V gave up 6 bases and J gave up 2 bases, with 21 bases separating them. CDR1 and CDR2 (germline): LNHDA, SQIVND (reference sequence). The CDR3 protein is CASSPIRKQVYTDTQYF. In DNA, the CDR3 is TGTGCCAGTAGCCCAATACGAAAACAGGTTTACACAGATACGCAGTATTTT. The full variable domain, rest sourced from reference TRBV19 and TRBJ2-3, is DGGITQSPKYLFRKEGQNVTLSCEQNLNHDAMYWYRQDPGQGLRLIYYSQIVNDFQKGDIAEGYSVSREKKESFPLTVTSAQKNPTAFYLCASSPIRKQVYTDTQYFGPGTRLTVL.

This clone has just one count. V gene TRBV3-1 (or the pseudogene TRBV3-2) combines with J gene TRBJ2-1, with 12 positions matching TRBD2. There are 17 residues in the CDR3. The germline V gene encodes CDR1 LGHDT and CDR2 YNNKEL (reference sequence). V trimming: 2 bases; J trimming: 7 bases; junction bases outside the gene matches: 9. The CDR3: CASSQHRLAGVVNEQFF. The CDR3 DNA is TGTGCCAGCAGCCAACACCGACTAGCGGGGGTTGTTAATGAGCAGTTCTTC.

In DNA form, the CDR3 reads TGTGCCAGCAGCACCGATCTATCCACGGATGGCTACACCTTC. Translating gives CASSTDLSTDGYTF. The chain combines TRBV4-2 with TRBJ1-2; D uncertain. This CDR3 spans 14 amino acids. Germline lookup yields CDR1 LGHNA and CDR2 YNFKEQ. The V end was cut by 5 bases, the J end by 6 bases, with 16 bases between.

The chain couples TRBV21-1 to TRBJ2-1; the table's D call, TRBD1, has no DNA check behind it. TRBV21-1 constitutes a pseudogene. The CDR3 loop spans 16 amino acids. CDR3 sequence reads: CASSPRDRDIYNEQFF. In nucleotides, the CDR3 is TGTGCCAGCAGCCCCCGGGACAGGGACATATACAATGAGCAGTTCTTC.

J is TRBJ2-2 and V is TRBV10-3, with 11 positions matching TRBD1. The V and J ends lost 7 bases and 3 bases, in that order; junction bases with no gene match: 10. Germline CDR1 and CDR2: ENHRY and SYGVKD. The CDR3 runs 17 residues. CDR3 sequence (DNA): TGTGCCATCAAAGCCAGAGGGGGACAGGGGGACACCGGGGAGCTGTTTTTT. Translation: CAIKARGGQGDTGELFF.

About this clone itself: The same CDR3 is also encoded by other DNA sequences in this sample. V and J are TRBV7-3 and TRBJ2-1; TRBD2 aligns across 9 bases. CDR1 is SGHTA and CDR2 is FQGTGA in the germline V gene. V dropped 2 bases and J dropped 1; count of bases not matched to a gene: 3. The CDR3 is made up of 16 amino acids. CDR3 sequence (DNA): TGTGCCAGCAGCTTACTGGCGGGGGGGTCCTACAATGAGCAGTTCTTC. Protein: CASSLLAGGSYNEQFF. Combining the CDR3 with reference TRBV7-3 and TRBJ2-1 gives the whole variable domain GAGVSQTPSNKVTEKGKYVELRCDPISGHTALYWYRQSLGQGPEFLIYFQGTGAADDSGLPNDRFFAVRPEGSVSTLKIQRTERGDSAVYLCASSLLAGGSYNEQFFGPGTRLTVL.

The rearrangement joins TRBV29-1 to TRBJ1-6; TRBD1 matches 7 bases. The ends lost 7 bases at V and 7 bases at J; junction bases unmatched: 7. This CDR3 has 13 residues. The germline V gene has CDR1 SQVTM and CDR2 ANQGSEA. CDR3 nucleotide sequence: TGCAGCGGCCGAACAGGGGAGAATTCACCCCTCCACTTT. It encodes CSGRTGENSPLHF.

The J gene is TRBJ1-5, the V gene TRBV27; tentatively, D is TRBD1 (5 bases). CDR1 MNHEY and CDR2 SMNVEV come from the germline V gene (reference sequence). This CDR3 region has 14 residues. V was shortened by 5 bases and J by 1 base, with 9 bases between the two germline ends. The CDR3 spells CASSLRVSNQPQHF. As DNA, the CDR3 is TGTGCCAGCAGTCTCAGGGTGAGCAATCAGCCCCAGCATTTT.

A word on this clone: An end of the junction does not agree with germline; a read error may underlie this. CDR3 region: CASSPGLAGGTHTQYF. In DNA form, the CDR3 reads TGTGCCAGCAGCCCCGGACTAGCGGGGGGCACACATACGCAGTATTTT. The chain combines TRBV28 with TRBJ2-3, with 14 bases matching TRBD2. The CDR3 has 16 amino acids. From germline, CDR1 is MDHEN and CDR2 SYDVKM.

This rearrangement joins TRBV2 to TRBJ1-3; 8 bases line up with TRBD1. Looked up from germline, CDR1 is SNHLY and CDR2 is FYNNEI. The J segment lost 2 bases and the V segment lost 5 bases, leaving 2 bases of the junction unmatched. The CDR3 sequence is 14 residues long. The CDR3 region is CASSSDRAGNTIYF. The CDR3 DNA follows: TGTGCCAGCAGTTCGGACAGGGCTGGAAACACCATATATTTT.

This sequence joins TRBV7-9 and TRBJ1-4; no reliable D call. Trimming pared 1 base from V and 8 bases from J, leaving 5 bases between. Per germline, CDR1 SEHNR and CDR2 FQNEAQ (reference sequence). The CDR3 covers 12 residues. CDR3: CASSLVREKLFF. CDR3 nucleotide sequence: TGTGCCAGCAGCTTAGTGCGGGAAAAACTGTTTTTT.